This T cell receptor (beta chain) was recovered during a study of CD8+ T cells in alopecia areata. As for this clone: The antigen is not known.

This CDR3 comprises 14 residues. The V and J ends lost 0 bases and 9 bases respectively, with 12 bases between them. CDR1 and CDR2 (germline): MGHRA, YSYEKL. General study findings and limits: Lesional scalp, especially alopecia totalis/universalis, showed higher clonality than normal scalp. Treatment with tofacitinib significantly lowered scalp clonality and reduced expanded CD8+ clones among the top 100.

After isolation, RNA underwent reverse transcription to generate cDNA as the sequencing template. TCRdb's table, derived via immunoSEQ multiplex PCR, lists solely in-frame clones and lacks some. The repertoire holds fewer than 150,000 clones, with 56% as singletons. Treatment given: oral pan-JAK inhibitor, 5-10 mg twice daily. The sample here was CD4+ T cells sorted from blood, taken at week 24, from a patient treated with tofacitinib. The sequence came from a human donor with alopecia areata. The rearrangement uses TRBV4-1 and TRBJ2-1; weak D call: TRBD2 (6 bases). CDR3 loop: CASSQDGSRREQFF. The CDR3 DNA follows: TGCGCCAGCAGCCAAGACGGGAGCAGGCGTGAGCAGTTCTTC.